This TCR beta chain was found in a study of shared clonotypes between healthy human individuals. Points from the study as a whole: Blood was the sole source, and tissue repertoires probably differ.

A word on this clone: Its antigen remains unidentified.

This CDR3 contains 15 residues. Trimming removed 6 bases from V and 2 bases from J; junction bases left unmatched: 6. CDR1 and CDR2 (germline): MNHNY, SVGAGI (reference sequence). Data came from immunoSEQ multiplex PCR; TCRdb stores just in-frame clones and leaves some out. The table shows around 2.1 million clones, with 90% to 96% occurring only once. The sample was naive CD4+ T cells sorted from blood. Subset given: CD45RA+ positively selected. The rearrangement links TRBV6-6 to TRBJ2-3, with 9 bases identical to TRBD1. This TCR was recovered from a man between 18 and 29 years old in good health. The CDR3 nucleotides read TGTGCCAGCAGCTCCAGGACAGGGGCCACAGATACGCAGTATTTT. Its protein is CASSSRTGATDTQYF.